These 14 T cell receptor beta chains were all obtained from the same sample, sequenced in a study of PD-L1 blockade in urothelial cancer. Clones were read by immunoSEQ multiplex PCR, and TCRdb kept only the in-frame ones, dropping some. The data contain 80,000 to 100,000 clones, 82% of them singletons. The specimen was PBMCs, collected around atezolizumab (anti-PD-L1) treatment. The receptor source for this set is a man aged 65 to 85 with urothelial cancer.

CDR3 sequence (DNA): TGTGCCAGCAGCTTGGTCGGAGGGCGGGACACTGAAGCTTTCTTT. It specifies CASSLVGGRDTEAFF. The J gene is TRBJ1-1, the V gene TRBV5-5; D remains unclear. This CDR3 region has 15 residues. Germline V gene sequence: CDR1 SGHKS, CDR2 YYEKEE (reference sequence). Trimming took off 0 bases at V and 3 bases at J, with 12 bases between the two ends.

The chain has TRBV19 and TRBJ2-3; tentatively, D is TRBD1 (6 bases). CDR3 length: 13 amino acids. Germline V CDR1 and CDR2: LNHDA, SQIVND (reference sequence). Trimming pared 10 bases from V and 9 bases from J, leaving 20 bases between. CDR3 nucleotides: TGTGCCACCTACGGACAGCCGGCACTAACGCAGTATTTT. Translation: CATYGQPALTQYF. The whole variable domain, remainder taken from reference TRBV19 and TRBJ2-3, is DGGITQSPKYLFRKEGQNVTLSCEQNLNHDAMYWYRQDPGQGLRLIYYSQIVNDFQKGDIAEGYSVSREKKESFPLTVTSAQKNPTAFYLCATYGQPALTQYFGPGTRLTVL.

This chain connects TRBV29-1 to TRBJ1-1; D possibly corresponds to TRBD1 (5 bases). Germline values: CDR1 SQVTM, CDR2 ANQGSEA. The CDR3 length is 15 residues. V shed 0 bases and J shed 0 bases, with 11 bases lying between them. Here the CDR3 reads CSVEDLKTVNTEAFF. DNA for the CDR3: TGCAGCGTTGAAGATCTTAAGACAGTGAACACTGAAGCTTTCTTT.

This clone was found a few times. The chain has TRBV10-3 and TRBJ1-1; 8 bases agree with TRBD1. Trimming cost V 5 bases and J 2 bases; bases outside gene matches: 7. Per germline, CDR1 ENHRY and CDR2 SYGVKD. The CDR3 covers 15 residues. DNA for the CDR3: TGTGCCATCAGTTGGGCACAGGGGGAAAACACTGAAGCTTTCTTT. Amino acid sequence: CAISWAQGENTEAFF.

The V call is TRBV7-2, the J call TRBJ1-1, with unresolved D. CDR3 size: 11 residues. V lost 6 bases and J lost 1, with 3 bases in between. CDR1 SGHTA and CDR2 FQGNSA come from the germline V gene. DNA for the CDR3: TGTGCCAGCAGACAGAACACTGAAGCTTTCTTT. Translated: CASRQNTEAFF.

CDR3 protein: CASSLPSGNEQFF. As DNA, the CDR3 is TGCGCCAGCAGCTTGCCATCGGGGAATGAGCAGTTCTTC. The J gene is TRBJ2-1, the V gene TRBV5-1; D is possibly TRBD2 (5 bases). This CDR3 comprises 13 residues. Trimming removed 1 base at V and 7 bases at J, with 9 bases between. Germline loops: CDR1 SGHRS, CDR2 YFSETQ.

CDR3 sequence reads: CASSIGTAYEQYF. In nucleotides, the CDR3 is TGTGCCAGTAGTATAGGCACAGCCTACGAGCAGTACTTC. J is TRBJ2-7 and V is TRBV19; D not resolved. The CDR3 length is 13 residues. Trimming pared 1 base from V and 2 bases from J, leaving 6 bases between. Per the germline V gene, CDR1 is LNHDA and CDR2 is SQIVND (reference sequence).

This CDR3 reads CASSSYAGTSLETQYF. In DNA form, the CDR3 reads TGTGCCAGCAGCTCTTACGCCGGGACTAGCTTAGAGACCCAGTACTTC. The rearrangement joins TRBV11-3 to TRBJ2-5; TRBD2 aligns across 9 bases. The germline V gene encodes CDR1 SGHNT and CDR2 YENEEA. This CDR3 region has 16 residues. J was trimmed by 4 bases and V by 4 bases; bases with no gene match: 10. The whole variable domain, remainder taken from reference TRBV11-3 and TRBJ2-5, is EAGVVQSPRYKIIEKKQPVAFWCNPISGHNTLYWYLQNLGQGPELLIRYENEEAVDDSQLPKDRFSAERLKGVDSTLKIQPAELGDSAVYLCASSSYAGTSLETQYFGPGTRLLVL.

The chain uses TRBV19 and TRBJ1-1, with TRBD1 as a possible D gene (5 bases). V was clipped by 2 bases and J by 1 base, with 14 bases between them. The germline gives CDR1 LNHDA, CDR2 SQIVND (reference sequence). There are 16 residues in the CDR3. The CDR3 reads CASSIFGGRENTEAFF. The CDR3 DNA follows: TGTGCCAGTAGTATATTTGGCGGCAGGGAGAACACTGAAGCTTTCTTT.

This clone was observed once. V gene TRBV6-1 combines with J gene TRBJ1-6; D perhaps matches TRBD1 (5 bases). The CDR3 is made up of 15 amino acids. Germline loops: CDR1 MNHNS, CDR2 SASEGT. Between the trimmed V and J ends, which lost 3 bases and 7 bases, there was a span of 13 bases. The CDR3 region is CASSEASGINSPLHF. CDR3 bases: TGTGCCAGCAGTGAGGCGTCAGGGATCAATTCACCCCTCCACTTT.

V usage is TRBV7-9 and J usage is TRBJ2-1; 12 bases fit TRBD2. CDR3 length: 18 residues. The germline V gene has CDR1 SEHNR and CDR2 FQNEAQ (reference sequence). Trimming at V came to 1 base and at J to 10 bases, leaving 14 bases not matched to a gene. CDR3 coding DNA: TGTGCCAGCAGCTTAGGGGGATTCTCTAGCGGGAGGGCCCAGGAGCAGTTCTTC. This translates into CASSLGGFSSGRAQEQFF.

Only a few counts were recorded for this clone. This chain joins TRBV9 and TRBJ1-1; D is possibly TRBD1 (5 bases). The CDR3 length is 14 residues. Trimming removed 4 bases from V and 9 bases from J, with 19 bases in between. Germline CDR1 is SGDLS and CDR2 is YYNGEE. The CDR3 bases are TGTGCCAGCAGCCCTATCCTCACAGGTCACAAAGCTTTCTTT. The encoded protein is CASSPILTGHKAFF.

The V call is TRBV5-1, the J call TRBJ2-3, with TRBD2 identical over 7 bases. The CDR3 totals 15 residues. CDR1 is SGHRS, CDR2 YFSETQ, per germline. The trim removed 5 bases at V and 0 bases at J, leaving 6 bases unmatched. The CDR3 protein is CASSDSGRSTDTQYF. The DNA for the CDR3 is TGCGCCAGCAGTGATAGCGGGCGTAGCACAGATACGCAGTATTTT.

In nucleotides, the CDR3 is TGTGCCAGCAGCCCCAACCAAGAGACCCAGTACTTC. It encodes CASSPNQETQYF. V is TRBV11-2 and J is TRBJ2-5, with D unresolved. V shed 5 bases and J shed 0 bases, with 4 bases lying between them. Germline V gene lookup returns CDR1 SGHAT and CDR2 FQNNGV. The CDR3 covers 12 residues.